What follows is one TCR beta chain and its context. Time point described: patch test 2, 6 weeks after DPC sensitization. The sample's treatment: therapeutic diphenylcyclopropenone sensitization with weekly scalp DPC. V was pared by 4 bases and J by 4 bases, with 3 bases of the junction left unmatched. This CDR3 region has 13 residues. The germline V gene has CDR1 SGHAT and CDR2 FQDESV (reference sequence). These data belong to a study of human T cells and chemical hapten exposure. Study context: Upper-back patches of 0.01% DPC were read at 6 days. Per-sample variation in TCR yield stemmed mainly from small pooled library volume differences.

TCRdb analysed the RACE reads with MiXCR anew, one entry per CDR3 protein. Counted here are a few hundred thousand distinct CDR3 sequences, more than 5% occurring once; the ten biggest clones make up around 5.8%. The chain carries TRBV11-1 and TRBJ2-7, with TRBD1 matching over 8 bases. The source is a woman younger than 35 with alopecia areata. Some clones in this sample may be carry-over from other donors' samples. This sample comprised whole blood, obtained in connection with sensitization to the hapten diphenylcyclopropenone (DPC). Here the CDR3 reads CASSSGQEYEQYF. The CDR3 nucleotides read TGTGCCAGCAGCTCGGGACAGGAGTACGAGCAGTACTTC.